What follows describes a single T cell receptor beta chain. These data belong to a study of blood T cell repertoires in COVID-19. Study-wide context: Samples came from the United States, Italy and Spain, spanning acute and convalescent COVID-19.

The CDR3 has 17 amino acids. Per germline, CDR1 ENHRY and CDR2 SYGVKD. Trimming at V came to 3 bases and at J to 3 bases, leaving 13 bases not matched to a gene. Measured with immunoSEQ multiplex PCR; TCRdb has only the in-frame clones, and not every one. This table has hundreds of thousands of clones, approximately 86% appearing once. Sequenced sample: peripheral blood. This TCR derives from a man aged 65 to 79 with acute or convalescent COVID-19. The V and J genes are TRBV10-3 and TRBJ2-7; 8 bases map to TRBD1. CDR3 residues: CAISDRVAGGAGYEQYF. The DNA for the CDR3 is TGTGCCATCAGTGACCGGGTCGCAGGGGGCGCGGGCTACGAGCAGTACTTC.